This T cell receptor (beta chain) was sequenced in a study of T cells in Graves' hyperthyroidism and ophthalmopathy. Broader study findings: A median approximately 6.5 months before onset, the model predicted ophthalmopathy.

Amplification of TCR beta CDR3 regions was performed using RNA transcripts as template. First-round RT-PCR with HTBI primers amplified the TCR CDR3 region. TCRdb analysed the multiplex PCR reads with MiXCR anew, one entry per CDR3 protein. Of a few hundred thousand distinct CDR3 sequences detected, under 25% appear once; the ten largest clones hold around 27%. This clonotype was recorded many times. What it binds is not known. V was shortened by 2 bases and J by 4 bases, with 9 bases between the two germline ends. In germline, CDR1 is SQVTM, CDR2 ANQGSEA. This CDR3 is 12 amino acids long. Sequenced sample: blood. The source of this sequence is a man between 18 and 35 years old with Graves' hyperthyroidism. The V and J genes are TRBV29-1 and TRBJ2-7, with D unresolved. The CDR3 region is CSVERSGYEQYF. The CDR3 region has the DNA TGCAGCGTTGAAAGGTCCGGATACGAGCAGTACTTC.